The clone carrying this T cell receptor (beta chain) showed up just a few times. CDR1 is SNHLY and CDR2 is FYNNEI in the germline V gene. This CDR3 contains 15 residues. Trimming removed 7 bases from V and 0 bases from J, with 15 bases in between. TCRdb re-called the RT-PCR reads with MiXCR, one entry per CDR3 protein. The sample yields hundreds of thousands of distinct CDR3 sequences, about 14% seen once. The TCR was taken from a female donor in good health, serving as a healthy control. This chain uses TRBV2 with TRBJ2-5; weak D call: TRBD1 (6 bases). Source material: memory CD4+ T cells from blood. The CDR3 spells CASNRDNTNQETQYF. DNA of the CDR3: TGTGCCAGCAACCGGGACAACACAAACCAAGAGACCCAGTACTTC.